These 29 T cell receptor beta chains originate from one sample sequenced in a study of cytotoxic CD8 clonotypes in ibrutinib-treated CLL. Sequencing was performed with immunoSEQ multiplex PCR; in TCRdb, only in-frame clones are kept and a portion is missing. The sample consists of roughly 250,000 clones, around three quarters of them appearing once. The sample consisted of PBMCs, taken after 24 months of ibrutinib treatment. These receptors were taken from a human donor with chronic lymphocytic leukemia.

This clone was counted between two and nine times. The CDR3 DNA reads TGTGCCTGGAGGAGGACCTCCGGGGGATATGAAAAACTGTTTTTT. Protein: CAWRRTSGGYEKLFF. V gene TRBV30 combines with J gene TRBJ1-4, with D tentatively TRBD1 (5 bases). With 3 bases removed from V and 6 bases from J, the gap between germline ends came to 17 bases. CDR3 size: 15 residues. Germline V CDR1 and CDR2: GTSNPN, SVGIG (reference sequence).

This clone was counted a single time. V gene TRBV19 combines with J gene TRBJ2-1; 13 bases agree with TRBD2. The CDR3 loop spans 16 amino acids. V lost 6 bases to trimming and J lost 7 bases; unmatched junction nucleotides: 9. CDR1 is LNHDA, CDR2 SQIVND, per germline (reference sequence). CDR3 sequence reads: CASRTGGLAGANEQFF. CDR3 in DNA: TGTGCCAGTAGGACTGGCGGACTAGCGGGAGCGAATGAGCAGTTCTTC.

The DNA for the CDR3 is TGCAGCGTTGAAATCCGACAGGCCGTGGCGACCCAGTACTTC. Amino acids: CSVEIRQAVATQYF. V and J are TRBV29-1 and TRBJ2-5, with D tentatively TRBD1 (6 bases). Trimming took off 2 bases at V and 7 bases at J, with 17 bases between the two ends. Looked up from germline, CDR1 is SQVTM and CDR2 is ANQGSEA. The CDR3 totals 14 residues.

The V and J genes are TRBV4-2 and TRBJ1-1; D is ambiguous. In germline, CDR1 is LGHNA, CDR2 YNFKEQ. Trimming stripped 1 base from V and 1 base from J, with 16 bases between. The CDR3 contains 17 residues. The CDR3 protein is CASSQGWAEATNTEAFF. The CDR3 DNA is TGTGCCAGCAGCCAAGGGTGGGCGGAGGCAACGAACACTGAAGCTTTCTTT.

This rearrangement joins TRBV2 to TRBJ2-3; the match to TRBD2 covers 10 bases. The CDR3 is made up of 15 amino acids. Germline V gives CDR1 SNHLY, CDR2 FYNNEI. The J segment lost 2 bases and the V segment lost 5 bases, leaving 4 bases of the junction unmatched. This CDR3 reads CASSPSGSHTDTQYF. As DNA, the CDR3 is TGTGCCAGCAGTCCTAGCGGGAGCCACACAGATACGCAGTATTTT.

This clone was observed a few times. The chain uses TRBV5-4 and TRBJ2-2, with 10 bases fitting TRBD2. With 3 bases clipped from V and 1 base from J, the junction kept 3 bases outside the gene matches. Germline V gene lookup returns CDR1 SGHNT and CDR2 YYREEE (reference sequence). CDR3 size: 16 residues. The CDR3 is CASSSLAGRNTGELFF. In DNA, the CDR3 is TGTGCCAGCAGCTCACTAGCGGGACGGAACACCGGGGAGCTGTTTTTT.

The rearrangement joins TRBV7-2 to TRBJ1-3; TRBD1 matches at 8 bases. V lost 4 bases, J lost 8 bases, and 13 bases stayed unmatched. Germline CDR1 is SGHTA and CDR2 is FQGNSA. The CDR3 sequence is 16 residues long. CDR3 nucleotides: TGTGCCAGCAGCTACCCCCGCCGGACAGGGAGGGACACCATATATTTT. The encoded protein is CASSYPRRTGRDTIYF.

The chain joins TRBV11-2 to TRBJ2-7, with D tentatively TRBD1 (6 bases). V gave up 5 bases and J gave up 6 bases, with 23 bases separating them. The germline CDR1 and CDR2 sequences are SGHAT and FQNNGV. This CDR3 spans 16 amino acids. The CDR3 DNA reads as TGTGCCAGCAGCCCACAGGGTGCAGCTTACCCTGGCGAGCAGTACTTC. It codes for CASSPQGAAYPGEQYF. The full variable domain, rest sourced from reference TRBV11-2 and TRBJ2-7, is EAGVAQSPRYKIIEKRQSVAFWCNPISGHATLYWYQQILGQGPKLLIQFQNNGVVDDSQLPKDRFSAERLKGVDSTLKIQPAKLEDSAVYLCASSPQGAAYPGEQYFGPGTRLTVT.

The rearrangement uses TRBV11-1 and TRBJ2-5; no reliable D call. Germline loops: CDR1 SGHAT, CDR2 FQDESV (reference sequence). This CDR3 is 16 amino acids long. Trimming cost V 5 bases and J 5 bases, with 21 bases left between them. CDR3 loop: CASSHGPGRTAETQYF. CDR3 DNA sequence: TGTGCCAGCAGCCACGGGCCGGGTAGAACGGCCGAGACCCAGTACTTC.

This chain links TRBV30 with TRBJ2-1, with D possibly matching TRBD1 (5 bases). The length of the CDR3 is 12 residues. Trimming removed 7 bases from V and 5 bases from J, with 12 bases in between. The V gene's germline CDR1 is GTSNPN and CDR2 SVGIG (reference sequence). The CDR3 nucleotides are TGTGCCTATTCGACAGAAAACAATGAGCAGTTCTTC. Its protein is CAYSTENNEQFF.

V and J are TRBV28 and TRBJ2-5; D is ambiguous. Germline CDR1 and CDR2: MDHEN and SYDVKM. Trimming shortened V by 10 bases and J by 5 bases, and 14 bases separated the two germline ends. The CDR3 extends over 12 amino acids. The CDR3 here is CATSGSDETQYF. The CDR3, as DNA: TGTGCCACCTCGGGCAGCGATGAGACCCAGTACTTC.

The J gene is TRBJ2-1, the V gene TRBV7-9; 10 bases fit TRBD2. The V segment lost 7 bases and the J segment 2 bases; nucleotides outside the gene matches: 8. This CDR3 comprises 16 residues. The germline V gene encodes CDR1 SEHNR and CDR2 FQNEAQ (reference sequence). The CDR3 region has the DNA TGTGCCAGCAAAGAAGGGCTAGCGGGAGCCTACAATGAGCAGTTCTTC. It specifies CASKEGLAGAYNEQFF.

This clone has only a few counts. The gene calls are TRBV28 and TRBJ1-5; TRBD1 matches at 7 bases. This CDR3 is 14 amino acids long. V lost 7 bases to trimming and J lost 7 bases; unmatched junction nucleotides: 10. Looked up from germline, CDR1 is MDHEN and CDR2 is SYDVKM. In nucleotides, the CDR3 is TGTGCCAGCACCTCTGGACAGGCTGTCCAGCCCCAGCATTTT. Translation gives CASTSGQAVQPQHF.

This chain uses TRBV7-9 with TRBJ2-1; D gene ambiguous. The V gene's germline CDR1 is SEHNR and CDR2 FQNEAQ (reference sequence). The length of the CDR3 is 18 residues. Trimming removed 1 base at V and 4 bases at J, with 20 bases between. This chain's CDR3 is CASSLDLLTKLIYNEQFF. CDR3 bases: TGTGCCAGCAGCTTAGACTTACTGACGAAATTAATATACAATGAGCAGTTCTTC.

The chain links TRBV6-5 to TRBJ2-3; the D is unclear. From germline, CDR1 is MNHEY and CDR2 SVGAGI. The V and J ends lost 0 bases and 2 bases respectively, with 6 bases between them. The CDR3 contains 14 residues. The CDR3: CASSYSANTDTQYF. The CDR3 bases are TGTGCCAGCAGTTACTCGGCGAACACAGATACGCAGTATTTT.

The table lists this clone with a few counts. The chain carries TRBV6-1 and TRBJ1-2; D might be TRBD1 (5 bases). Per germline, CDR1 MNHNS and CDR2 SASEGT. Trimming shortened V by 7 bases and J by 4 bases, and 16 bases separated the two germline ends. This CDR3 comprises 14 residues. The CDR3: CASNDAGQTYGYTF. CDR3 DNA: TGTGCCAGCAACGATGCAGGGCAGACCTATGGCTACACCTTC.

This clone turned up a few times. The chain uses TRBV28 and TRBJ2-1; D is undetermined. The CDR3 is made up of 11 amino acids. Trimming stripped 9 bases from V and 4 bases from J, with 7 bases between. Per germline, CDR1 MDHEN and CDR2 SYDVKM. The CDR3 loop is CASVLYNEQFF. CDR3 nucleotides: TGTGCCAGTGTACTTTACAATGAGCAGTTCTTC.

The chain joins TRBV11-3 to TRBJ2-1; 7 positions agree with TRBD1. J lost 1 base, V lost 5 bases, and 2 bases had no gene match. The CDR3 runs to 14 residues. Germline V gene sequence: CDR1 SGHNT, CDR2 YENEEA. The CDR3 DNA follows: TGTGCCAGCAGCCGGGGACAGTCCTACAATGAGCAGTTCTTC. It yields the protein CASSRGQSYNEQFF.

The chain uses TRBV6-5 and TRBJ1-1; no clear D. V was pared by 2 bases and J by 10 bases, with 8 bases between. The CDR3 contains 11 residues. CDR1 MNHEY and CDR2 SVGAGI come from the germline V gene. In nucleotides, the CDR3 is TGTGCCAGCAGTTACCCTGACCGAGCTTTCTTT. It encodes CASSYPDRAFF.

This clone has only one observation. The chain links TRBV4-2 to TRBJ2-1, with D uncertain. CDR1 LGHNA and CDR2 YNFKEQ come from the germline V gene. There are 19 residues in the CDR3. Trimming stripped 0 bases from V and 6 bases from J, with 24 bases between. The CDR3 nucleotides read TGTGCCAGCAGCCAAGATAGTTCCCCGCCTCTCACCAACTTCAATGAGCAGTTCTTC. Residues: CASSQDSSPPLTNFNEQFF.

The CDR3 region has the DNA TGTGCCAGCAGCCGAACAGGGGGCCGTGGTGGCTACACCTTC. It codes for CASSRTGGRGGYTF. The V call is TRBV9, the J call TRBJ1-2, with 9 bases matching TRBD1. The trim removed 4 bases at V and 7 bases at J, leaving 8 bases unmatched. Germline V gene sequence: CDR1 SGDLS, CDR2 YYNGEE. The CDR3 has 14 amino acids.

V gene TRBV5-6 combines with J gene TRBJ1-1; D is possibly TRBD1 (6 bases). CDR1 is SGHDT, CDR2 YYEEEE, per germline. Trimming cost V 2 bases and J 8 bases, with 10 bases left between them. The CDR3 is made up of 12 amino acids. CDR3 sequence: CASSLNGQEAFF. The DNA of the CDR3 is TGTGCCAGCAGCTTAAATGGACAGGAAGCTTTCTTT.

For the CDR3, the DNA is TGTGCCAGCACACTTTCTAGCGGGAGGAGTTGGGGGGAGCTGTTTTTT. Its translation: CASTLSSGRSWGELFF. The chain has TRBV7-2 and TRBJ2-2, with 11 bases fitting TRBD2. Looked up from germline, CDR1 is SGHTA and CDR2 is FQGNSA. After removal of 7 bases from V and 8 bases from J, the junction contained 12 bases not matched to a gene. The length of the CDR3 is 16 residues.

This chain connects TRBV18 to TRBJ1-4; 7 bases are a match to TRBD1. With V trimmed by 6 bases and J by 3 bases, 13 bases remained unmatched. CDR3 length: 17 amino acids. Germline V gives CDR1 KGHSH, CDR2 LQKENI. The CDR3 DNA reads as TGTGCCAGCTCGCCCCGGACCAAGACAGGGTCTAATGAAAAACTGTTTTTT. This encodes CASSPRTKTGSNEKLFF.

CDR3 in DNA: TGCAGCGTTTCAGACACTGAAGCTTTCTTT. It specifies CSVSDTEAFF. The chain is built from TRBV29-1 and TRBJ1-1; D unresolved. The CDR3 contains 10 residues. The V gene lost 5 bases and the J gene lost 3 bases, with 4 bases spanning the gap. Germline lookup yields CDR1 SQVTM and CDR2 ANQGSEA.

The V and J genes are TRBV5-1 and TRBJ2-5, with D perhaps TRBD2 (6 bases). The CDR3 spans 15 residues. Germline loops: CDR1 SGHRS, CDR2 YFSETQ. Trimming left V 5 bases short and J 2 bases short, with 16 bases between. The CDR3 DNA reads as TGCGCCAGCAGGTACCGGGGGTACCATCAAGAGACCCAGTACTTC. Translation: CASRYRGYHQETQYF.

The J gene is TRBJ2-3, the V gene TRBV18; no clear D gene. Trimming removed 2 bases at V and 6 bases at J, with 3 bases between. There are 11 residues in the CDR3. Germline CDR1 reads KGHSH; CDR2 reads LQKENI. CDR3 sequence: CASSPWDTQYF. CDR3 bases: TGTGCCAGCTCACCATGGGATACGCAGTATTTT.

The gene calls are TRBV5-8 and TRBJ2-7; 9 nucleotides match TRBD2. This CDR3 region has 16 residues. Looked up from germline, CDR1 is SGHTS and CDR2 is YDEGEE. The J segment lost 4 bases and the V segment lost 0 bases, leaving 8 bases of the junction unmatched. CDR3 nucleotides: TGTGCCAGCAGCTTGGTAATAGCGGGAGCCTCATACGAGCAGTACTTC. It yields the protein CASSLVIAGASYEQYF.

The chain is built from TRBV6-5 and TRBJ1-1, with TRBD1 as a possible D gene (6 bases). Germline assignment: CDR1 MNHEY and CDR2 SVGAGI. CDR3 size: 13 residues. V was clipped by 7 bases and J by 0 bases, with 9 bases between them. CDR3 sequence: CASNDRLNTEAFF. Written as DNA, the CDR3 is TGTGCCAGCAATGACAGGCTGAACACTGAAGCTTTCTTT.